A selection of T cell receptor beta chains follows, all from one sample in a study of beta chain features in type 1 diabetes. The table came from immunoSEQ multiplex PCR; TCRdb's copy has only in-frame clones and leaves some out. This sample has about 640,000 clones, with 12% found just once. The sequenced sample consisted of naive CD4+ T cells from blood. The origin of the receptors is a man under 40 with type 1 diabetes. The CDR3 runs from the conserved cysteine through the conserved F or W.

CDR3	V	J	length
CASSLVLGQGTGELFF	TRBV7-2	TRBJ2-2	16
CASSTQGARGNTIYF	TRBV7-2	TRBJ1-3	15
CASSVDPGVSYNEQFF	TRBV9	TRBJ2-1	16
CAWSEYTYEQYF	TRBV30	TRBJ2-7	12
CASSQLQVSYGYTF	TRBV4-1	TRBJ1-2	14
CASSLGGTEAGNTIYF	TRBV11-3	TRBJ1-3	16
CASSQELGTRRNEQYF	TRBV14	TRBJ2-7	16
CASSGVKGGYTF	TRBV9	TRBJ1-2	12
CASSRGTSGAQETQYF	TRBV5-1	TRBJ2-5	16
CASRVYGDGDKSYEQYF	TRBV27	TRBJ2-7	17
CASSTPREQYF	TRBV27	TRBJ2-7	11
CASGQQSGTVPNYEQFF	TRBV12-5	TRBJ2-1	17
CASSIDPRLAYRTDTQYF	TRBV19	TRBJ2-3	18
CASSSPGGGVSGNTIYF	TRBV28	TRBJ1-3	17
CASSSRPAFQETQYF	TRBV7-6	TRBJ2-5	15
CASSYSGQYNEQFF	TRBV6-5	TRBJ2-1	14
CASRVAVTGELFF	TRBV6-5	TRBJ2-2	13
CASSLYRQPQHF	TRBV7-9	TRBJ1-5	12
CASSLEVGSNQPQHF	TRBV5-1	TRBJ1-5	15
CAIREGLLKTYEQYF	TRBV10-3	TRBJ2-7	15
CASSLTGPYEQYF	TRBV7-2	TRBJ2-7	13
CASSPSTGTREAFF	TRBV18	TRBJ1-1	14
CASSHPWTNGYTF	TRBV23-1	TRBJ1-2	13
CASSYSRPGQGYGYTF	TRBV6-5	TRBJ1-2	16
CAWSPSGTGIGQPQHF	TRBV30	TRBJ1-5	16
CACGQGYEKLFF	TRBV25-1	TRBJ1-4	12
CASSPQGAGAYGYTF	TRBV4-3	TRBJ1-2	15
CASSLNSNQPQHF	TRBV5-4	TRBJ1-5	13
CAWSATEGVYEKLFF	TRBV30	TRBJ1-4	15
CASSPSEAPYQNSPLHF	TRBV9	TRBJ1-6	17
CASSYSRTANTGELFF	TRBV6-5	TRBJ2-2	16
CASSLAVSSGANVLTF	TRBV7-9	TRBJ2-6	16
CASSINTGGASGYTF	TRBV5-4	TRBJ1-2	15
CASSDDWGGTEAFF	TRBV25-1	TRBJ1-1	14
CASSLGTLGPNQPQHF	TRBV27	TRBJ1-5	16
CASSGGGNNSPLHF	TRBV5-1	TRBJ1-6	14
CASSKDRNYGYTF	TRBV6-5	TRBJ1-2	13
CASSERPGQKFRTDTQYF	TRBV6-1	TRBJ2-3	18
CASSEAATGLDYGYTF	TRBV6-1	TRBJ1-2	16
CASSVHLDTQYF	TRBV11-2	TRBJ2-3	12
CASTPSGGFTDTQYF	TRBV27	TRBJ2-3	15